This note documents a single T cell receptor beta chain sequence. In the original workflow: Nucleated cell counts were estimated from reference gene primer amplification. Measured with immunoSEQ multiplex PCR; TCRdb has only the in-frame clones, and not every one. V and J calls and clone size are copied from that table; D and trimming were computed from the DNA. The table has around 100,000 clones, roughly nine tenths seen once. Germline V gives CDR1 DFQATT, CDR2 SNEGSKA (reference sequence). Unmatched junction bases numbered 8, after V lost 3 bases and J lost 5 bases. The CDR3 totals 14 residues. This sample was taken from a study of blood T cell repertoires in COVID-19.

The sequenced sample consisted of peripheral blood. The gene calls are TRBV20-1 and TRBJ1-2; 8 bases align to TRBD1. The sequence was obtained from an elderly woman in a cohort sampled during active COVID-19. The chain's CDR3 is CSASRGQVSYGYTF. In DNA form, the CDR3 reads TGCAGTGCTAGTCGGGGACAGGTTTCTTATGGCTACACCTTC.